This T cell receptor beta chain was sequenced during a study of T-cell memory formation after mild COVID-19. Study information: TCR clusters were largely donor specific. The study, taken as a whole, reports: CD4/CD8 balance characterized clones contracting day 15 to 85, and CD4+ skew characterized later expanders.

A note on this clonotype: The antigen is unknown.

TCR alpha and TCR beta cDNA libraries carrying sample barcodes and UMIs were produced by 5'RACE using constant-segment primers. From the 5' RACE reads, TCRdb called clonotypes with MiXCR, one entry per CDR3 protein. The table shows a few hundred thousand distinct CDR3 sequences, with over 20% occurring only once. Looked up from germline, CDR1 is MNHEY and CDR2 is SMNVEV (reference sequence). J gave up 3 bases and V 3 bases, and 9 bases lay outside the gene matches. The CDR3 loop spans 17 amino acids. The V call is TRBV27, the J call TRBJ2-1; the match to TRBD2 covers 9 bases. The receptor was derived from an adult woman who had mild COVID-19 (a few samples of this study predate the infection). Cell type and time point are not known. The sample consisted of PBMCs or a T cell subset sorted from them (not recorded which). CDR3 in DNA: TGTGCCAGCAGTTTCCTTGCCGGGACTAGCAACTACAATGAGCAGTTCTTC. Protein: CASSFLAGTSNYNEQFF.